This TCR beta chain was retrieved from a study of blood T cell repertoires in COVID-19. This CDR3 is built from 14 residues. Germline V gene sequence: CDR1 MNHEY, CDR2 SMNVEV (reference sequence). V was pared by 11 bases and J by 2 bases, with 19 bases between. The method was immunoSEQ multiplex PCR; TCRdb's version includes in-frame clones alone and lacks a portion of them. The sample carries about 98,000 clones, 87% recorded once. This chain connects TRBV27 to TRBJ2-7; D unresolved. The clonotype comes from a woman between 45 and 60 years old with COVID-19, enrolled during active disease. Material: peripheral blood. The DNA for the CDR3 is TGTGCCTCCTCAGTCCAGGCCTTCGCCTACGAGCAGTACTTC. It is translated as CASSVQAFAYEQYF.